A single sample is the source of the 2 T cell receptor beta chains below, sequenced in a study of CD8 T cells in Susac syndrome. It was with random hexamers that 0.5 to 1 ug RNA was reverse transcribed. TCRdb processed the immunoSEQ multiplex PCR reads anew with MiXCR; each CDR3 protein has one entry. The sample shows about 250,000 distinct CDR3 sequences, 90% to 95% of them seen only once. Sequenced material: CD4+ T cells from PBMCs. The receptors stem from a human donor with multiple sclerosis.

This chain links TRBV3-1 with TRBJ2-3; D may match TRBD1 or TRBD2 (6 bases each). Trimming removed 0 bases at V and 3 bases at J, with 13 bases between. Germline lookup yields CDR1 LGHDT and CDR2 YNNKEL (reference sequence). This CDR3 spans 16 amino acids. The CDR3 here is CASSQDQGGKTDTQYF. The CDR3 bases are TGTGCCAGCAGCCAAGATCAAGGGGGGAAGACAGATACGCAGTATTTT.

The chain carries TRBV12-3 or TRBV12-4 and TRBJ2-1; 7 bases are a match to TRBD2. CDR3 length equals 13 residues. V shed 6 bases and J 9 bases; nucleotides not matched to a gene: 8. This chain's CDR3 is CASSLGGGTEQFF. The DNA of the CDR3 is TGTGCCAGCAGCCTGGGGGGAGGGACTGAGCAGTTCTTC.